This paragraph covers one TCR beta chain sequence. Its specificity is unknown. The data belong to a study of OX40 agonist ivuxolimab in advanced cancers. Points from the study as a whole: The study observed clonal expansion of CD4+ and CD8+ blood T cells by week 6 at 0.1 to 3.0 mg/kg. On average, CD8+ T cells showed a greater number of expanded clones than CD4+.

Method: immunoSEQ multiplex PCR; TCRdb's copy keeps in-frame clones and lacks some. The sample consists of some 35,000 clones, about 74% of them appearing once. Germline V gives CDR1 MDHEN, CDR2 SYDVKM. The CDR3 is made up of 13 amino acids. V shed 2 bases and J shed 4 bases, with 8 bases lying between them. Samples were taken at baseline and on day 1 of cycles 4 and 7. The V and J genes are TRBV28 and TRBJ1-2; no definite D call. The starting material was CD4+ or CD8+ T cells sorted from blood, obtained in a trial of the OX40 agonist ivuxolimab. The TCR was taken from an adult with an advanced solid tumor such as melanoma, head and neck, liver or kidney cancer. As DNA, the CDR3 is TGTGCCAGCAGTTTAGGCAGGTTCTATGGCTACACCTTC. As protein: CASSLGRFYGYTF.